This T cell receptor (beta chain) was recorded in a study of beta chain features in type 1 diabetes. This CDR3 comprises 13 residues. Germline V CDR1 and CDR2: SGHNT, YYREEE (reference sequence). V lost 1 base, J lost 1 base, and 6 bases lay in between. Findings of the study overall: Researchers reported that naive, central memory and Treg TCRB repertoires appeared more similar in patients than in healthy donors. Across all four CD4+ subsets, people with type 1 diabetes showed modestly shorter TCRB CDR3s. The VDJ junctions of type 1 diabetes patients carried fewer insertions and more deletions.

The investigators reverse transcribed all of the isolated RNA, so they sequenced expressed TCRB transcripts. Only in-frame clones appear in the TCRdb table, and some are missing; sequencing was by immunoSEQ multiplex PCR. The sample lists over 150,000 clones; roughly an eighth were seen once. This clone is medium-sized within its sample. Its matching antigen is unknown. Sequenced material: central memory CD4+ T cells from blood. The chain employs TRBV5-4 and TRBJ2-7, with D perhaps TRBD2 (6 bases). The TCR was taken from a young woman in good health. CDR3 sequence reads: CASSLRESYEQYF. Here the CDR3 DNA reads TGTGCCAGCAGCTTGCGGGAGTCCTACGAGCAGTACTTC.